There are a few counts of the clone carrying this T cell receptor beta chain. The repertoire was sequenced with immunoSEQ multiplex PCR; TCRdb's copy has only in-frame clones and lacks some. The sample yields tens of thousands of clones, 80% to 95% seen once. These data come from a study of T cell changes during pregnancy in multiple sclerosis. Germline values: CDR1 SGHVS, CDR2 FNYEAQ. The CDR3 runs 17 residues. Trimming at V came to 1 base and at J to 0 bases, leaving 7 bases not matched to a gene. The material sequenced was CD4+ T cells from peripheral blood mononuclear cells, taken in the second trimester of pregnancy. The chain carries TRBV7-6 and TRBJ2-3, with TRBD2 matching over 7 bases. This receptor was taken from a female donor with multiple sclerosis, enrolled in a pregnancy study. The CDR3 nucleotides read TGTGCCAGCAGCTTAGTTATCGGGGGGACTAGCACAGATACGCAGTATTTT. Its protein product is CASSLVIGGTSTDTQYF. Full variable domain (outside the CDR3, taken from reference TRBV7-6 and TRBJ2-3): GAGVSQSPRYKVTKRGQDVALRCDPISGHVSLYWYRQALGQGPEFLTYFNYEAQQDKSGLPNDRFSAERPEGSISTLTIQRTEQRDSAMYRCASSLVIGGTSTDTQYFGPGTRLTVL.